Below are 28 T cell receptor beta chains sequenced from a single sample in a study of T cell repertoires in cytomegalovirus infection. Via MiXCR, TCRdb re-called the reads, giving one row per CDR3 protein. The table records about 400,000 distinct CDR3 sequences, 15% to 20% of them present only once. The sequencing input was PBMCs. All receptors derive from a human donor in good health (CMV status not recorded). Some clones in this sample may be carry-over from other donors' samples.

The V gene is TRBV28, the J gene TRBJ1-5, with D unresolved. CDR1 MDHEN and CDR2 SYDVKM come from the germline V gene. The CDR3 runs to 12 residues. The ends were cut back, 6 bases at V and 6 bases at J, with 9 bases in the middle. In DNA form, the CDR3 reads TGTGCCAGCAGGCTCAGCGCTCAGCCCCAGCATTTT. Translating it yields CASRLSAQPQHF.

J is TRBJ1-2 and V is TRBV13, with unresolved D. With 2 bases removed from V and 8 bases from J, the gap between germline ends came to 9 bases. Germline V gene lookup returns CDR1 PRHDT and CDR2 FYEKMQ (reference sequence). This CDR3 region has 12 residues. CDR3 residues: CASSLQGEGYTF. In DNA, the CDR3 is TGTGCCAGCAGCTTACAAGGAGAAGGCTACACCTTC.

This rearrangement joins TRBV19 to TRBJ1-5; the D gene is possibly TRBD1 (6 bases). V lost 4 bases to trimming and J lost 0 bases, with 10 bases between them. The CDR3 contains 15 residues. In germline, CDR1 is LNHDA, CDR2 SQIVND (reference sequence). CDR3 residues: CASSRGGYSNQPQHF. The CDR3 bases are TGTGCCAGTAGTAGGGGGGGCTATAGCAATCAGCCCCAGCATTTT. Complete variable domain (other parts from reference TRBV19 and TRBJ1-5): DGGITQSPKYLFRKEGQNVTLSCEQNLNHDAMYWYRQDPGQGLRLIYYSQIVNDFQKGDIAEGYSVSREKKESFPLTVTSAQKNPTAFYLCASSRGGYSNQPQHFGDGTRLSIL.

The rearrangement uses TRBV6-2 or TRBV6-3 and TRBJ2-5; perhaps TRBD2 as D (5 bases). Germline values: CDR1 MNHEY, CDR2 SVGEGT. This CDR3 comprises 14 residues. V was trimmed by 1 base and J by 2 bases, leaving 8 bases between them. In nucleotides, the CDR3 is TGTGCCAGCAGTTACTTAACTAGTCAAGAGACCCAGTACTTC. Its protein is CASSYLTSQETQYF.

CDR3 amino acids: CASSPTVQITEAFF. The CDR3 coding sequence is TGTGCCAGCTCACCCACCGTACAGATCACTGAAGCTTTCTTT. The chain carries TRBV18 and TRBJ1-1; no reliable D call. Germline V gives CDR1 KGHSH, CDR2 LQKENI. The CDR3 is 14 amino acids. Trimming left V 3 bases short and J 4 bases short, with 12 bases between.

This clonotype was recorded many times. This chain joins TRBV7-2 and TRBJ2-7; D remains unclear. V shed 5 bases and J shed 5 bases, with 7 bases lying between them. The CDR3 covers 11 residues. The germline CDR1 and CDR2 sequences are SGHTA and FQGNSA. Here the CDR3 reads CASSLSHEQYF. The CDR3 DNA reads TGTGCCAGCAGCCTAAGTCACGAGCAGTACTTC.

This clonotype turned up a few times. The chain recombines TRBV7-2 with TRBJ2-5; D is undetermined. The CDR3 has 15 residues. Between the trimmed V and J ends, which lost 4 bases and 0 bases, there was a span of 12 bases. CDR1 and CDR2 (germline): SGHTA, FQGNSA. As DNA, the CDR3 is TGTGCCAGCAGCTCCGTGTCCGGATACCAAGAGACCCAGTACTTC. Its translation: CASSSVSGYQETQYF.

The chain carries TRBV7-2 and TRBJ1-6; no clear D gene. Trimming removed 5 bases at V and 3 bases at J, with 8 bases between. The germline gives CDR1 SGHTA, CDR2 FQGNSA. CDR3 length: 14 residues. The CDR3 coding sequence is TGTGCCAGCAGCGCCGTAGACTATAATTCACCCCTCCACTTT. Amino acids: CASSAVDYNSPLHF.

Ten or more counts support this clonotype. The chain employs TRBV7-2 and TRBJ2-5; D unresolved. The germline CDR1 and CDR2 sequences are SGHTA and FQGNSA. V was shortened by 5 bases and J by 5 bases, with 18 bases between the two germline ends. This CDR3 region has 15 residues. CDR3 residues: CASSPLAGATETQYF. The CDR3 coding sequence is TGTGCCAGCAGCCCCTTGGCAGGCGCGACGGAGACCCAGTACTTC. The full variable domain, its missing parts supplied by reference TRBV7-2 and TRBJ2-5, is GAGVSQSPSNKVTEKGKDVELRCDPISGHTALYWYRQSLGQGLEFLIYFQGNSAPDKSGLPSDRFSAERTGGSVSTLTIQRTQQEDSAVYLCASSPLAGATETQYFGPGTRLLVL.

This rearrangement joins TRBV10-3 to TRBJ1-6; 9 nucleotides agree with TRBD1. The CDR3 length is 13 residues. With V trimmed by 5 bases and J by 14 bases, 7 bases remained unmatched. From germline, CDR1 is ENHRY and CDR2 SYGVKD. Here the CDR3 DNA reads TGTGCCATCAGTCCTGACAGGGGGGTGGCCCTCCACTTT. It encodes CAISPDRGVALHF.

The rearrangement links TRBV5-4 to TRBJ1-6; a weak D match, TRBD1 (5 bases). Trimming stripped 4 bases from V and 9 bases from J, with 26 bases between. This CDR3 contains 18 residues. Germline V lookup: CDR1 SGHNT, CDR2 YYREEE (reference sequence). Here the CDR3 reads CASSRGGGVVQTASPLHF. The CDR3, as DNA: TGTGCCAGCAGCCGGGGGGGGGGAGTAGTTCAGACGGCTTCACCCCTCCACTTT. Variable domain in full (rest from reference TRBV5-4 and TRBJ1-6): ETGVTQSPTHLIKTRGQQVTLRCSSQSGHNTVSWYQQALGQGPQFIFQYYREEENGRGNFPPRFSGLQFPNYSSELNVNALELDDSALYLCASSRGGGVVQTASPLHFGNGTRLTVT.

This clonotype was counted ten times or more. The chain recombines TRBV7-8 with TRBJ1-5; D not resolved. This CDR3 is built from 16 residues. V lost 2 bases, J lost 3 bases, and 14 bases lay in between. Germline V gene sequence: CDR1 SGHVS, CDR2 FQNEAQ. The CDR3 is CASSLRGISYNQPQHF. CDR3 nucleotide sequence: TGTGCCAGCAGCTTACGAGGAATTTCGTACAATCAGCCCCAGCATTTT. Using reference TRBV7-8 and TRBJ1-5 for the parts outside the CDR3, the full variable domain is GAGVSQSPRYKVAKRGQDVALRCDPISGHVSLFWYQQALGQGPEFLTYFQNEAQLDKSGLPSDRFFAERPEGSVSTLKIQRTQQEDSAVYLCASSLRGISYNQPQHFGDGTRLSIL.

V usage is TRBV5-5 and J usage is TRBJ2-1; TRBD2 matches 7 bases. Trimming removed 3 bases from V and 14 bases from J; junction bases left unmatched: 17. The CDR3 totals 15 residues. Germline values: CDR1 SGHKS, CDR2 YYEKEE (reference sequence). CDR3 in amino acids: CASSSLIPPRGGKFF. As DNA, the CDR3 is TGTGCCAGCAGCTCACTGATCCCACCTCGCGGGGGAAAGTTCTTC.

The gene calls are TRBV18 and TRBJ2-5; 8 bases agree with TRBD1. The CDR3 sequence is 17 residues long. Trimming removed 7 bases from V and 5 bases from J; junction bases left unmatched: 18. CDR1 and CDR2 (germline): KGHSH, LQKENI. Written as DNA, the CDR3 is TGTGCCAGCTTTACCACCCGATCCAGGGGGCAGGCGGAGACCCAGTACTTC. It codes for CASFTTRSRGQAETQYF.

This clonotype was recorded at least ten times. The chain links TRBV6-8 to TRBJ1-2; no reliable D call. V lost 0 bases to trimming and J lost 4 bases, with 9 bases between them. The CDR3 loop spans 14 amino acids. CDR1 is MNHGY and CDR2 is SAAAGT in the germline V gene. CDR3 nucleotide sequence: TGTGCCAGCAGTTACTCGAGAGGCTCCTATGGCTACACCTTC. Its protein product is CASSYSRGSYGYTF.

The chain has TRBV20-1 and TRBJ2-7; 12 bases fit TRBD2. Germline-derived CDR1 and CDR2 are DFQATT and SNEGSKA (reference sequence). The trim removed 6 bases at V and 5 bases at J, leaving 11 bases unmatched. This CDR3 has 15 residues. This CDR3 is CSAPLAGGSEDEQYF. The CDR3 DNA is TGCAGTGCGCCACTAGCGGGGGGATCCGAGGACGAGCAGTACTTC.

The J gene is TRBJ2-1, the V gene TRBV2; TRBD2 aligns across 9 bases. V lost 6 bases to trimming and J lost 9 bases; unmatched junction nucleotides: 6. The CDR3 length is 13 residues. CDR1 and CDR2 (germline): SNHLY, FYNNEI. The chain's CDR3 is CASSGGLATEQFF. The CDR3 nucleotides read TGTGCCAGCAGCGGGGGACTAGCTACTGAGCAGTTCTTC.

This clonotype showed up many times. This chain uses TRBV12-3 or TRBV12-4 with TRBJ2-1; maybe TRBD1 (6 bases). The CDR3 extends over 12 amino acids. Trimming took 4 bases from V and 8 from J, leaving 9 bases between them. This chain's CDR3 is CASSYGGDEQFF. CDR3 DNA sequence: TGTGCCAGCAGTTATGGGGGCGATGAGCAGTTCTTC.

Turning to this clonotype: Being one base from a much bigger clone, this may be a read error. V usage is TRBV20-1 and J usage is TRBJ2-1; possibly TRBD2 for D (6 bases). Germline CDR1 DFQATT, CDR2 SNEGSKA (reference sequence). The V end lost 0 bases, the J end lost 4 bases, and 10 bases lay between the germline ends. The length of the CDR3 is 14 residues. In nucleotides, the CDR3 is TGCAGTGCTAGAGACCGGGGGTGTTACAATGAGCAGTTCTTC. The encoded protein is CSARDRGCYNEQFF.

In this sample, this clonotype turned up a few times. The chain uses TRBV10-3 and TRBJ1-5; 7 nucleotides agree with TRBD1. Per germline, CDR1 ENHRY and CDR2 SYGVKD. CDR3 length: 12 amino acids. Germline trimming cut 6 bases from V and 7 bases from J; bases unmatched to any gene: 3. CDR3 DNA: TGTGCCATCAGCGCAGGGGGACAGCCCCAGCATTTT. Protein product: CAISAGGQPQHF.

This clonotype was picked up a small number of times. The rearrangement links TRBV2 to TRBJ2-7; D unclear. V gave up 4 bases and J gave up 4 bases, with 5 bases separating them. Per germline, CDR1 SNHLY and CDR2 FYNNEI. The CDR3 has 11 residues. CDR3 coding DNA: TGTGCCAGCAGTGTCGGATACGAGCAGTACTTC. Protein product: CASSVGYEQYF.

This clonotype was seen many times. The chain has TRBV7-8 and TRBJ2-1; 13 positions agree with TRBD2. The CDR3 spans 17 residues. Germline V gene data show CDR1 as SGHVS and CDR2 as FQNEAQ. Unmatched junction bases numbered 13, after V lost 5 bases and J lost 9 bases. The CDR3 DNA reads TGTGCCAGCAGCCCTACTAGCGGGGGGGCCCTTGATCGTGAGCAGTTCTTC. The encoded protein is CASSPTSGGALDREQFF.

V is TRBV4-1 and J is TRBJ1-1, with D unclear. CDR3 length equals 15 residues. Germline CDR1 MGHRA, CDR2 YSYEKL. V was pared by 0 bases and J by 4 bases, with 12 bases between. In DNA, the CDR3 is TGCGCCAGCAGCCAAGAGGCATTCGATTTCACTGAAGCTTTCTTT. Translation gives CASSQEAFDFTEAFF.

The V and J genes are TRBV7-9 and TRBJ1-2; D is ambiguous. There are 12 residues in the CDR3. The V end lost 7 bases, the J end lost 8 bases, and 14 bases lay between the germline ends. Germline V gene data show CDR1 as SEHNR and CDR2 as FQNEAQ (reference sequence). CDR3 nucleotide sequence: TGTGCCAGCACCAATCCCGGGGAAGGCTACACCTTC. It yields the protein CASTNPGEGYTF. The full variable domain, its missing parts supplied by reference TRBV7-9 and TRBJ1-2, is DTGVSQNPRHKITKRGQNVTFRCDPISEHNRLYWYRQTLGQGPEFLTYFQNEAQLEKSRLLSDRFSAERPKGSFSTLEIQRTEQGDSAMYLCASTNPGEGYTFGSGTRLTVV.

The chain couples TRBV18 to TRBJ1-2; D call uncertain. V lost 2 bases and J 8 bases, leaving 9 bases between the germline ends. This CDR3 is 12 amino acids long. Germline lookup yields CDR1 KGHSH and CDR2 LQKENI. The CDR3, as DNA: TGTGCCAGCTCACCAGGAGGGAACGGCTACACCTTC. It specifies CASSPGGNGYTF.

This clonotype turned up a few times. The chain is built from TRBV2 and TRBJ1-1; D is uncertain. Trimming removed 7 bases at V and 5 bases at J, with 11 bases between. The germline CDR1 and CDR2 sequences are SNHLY and FYNNEI. The CDR3 has 12 amino acids. The CDR3 region is CASKGFGTEAFF. CDR3 DNA: TGTGCCAGCAAGGGATTTGGGACTGAAGCTTTCTTT.

Comments on this clonotype: A single base separates this from a much larger clone, so it may be a read error. The genes are TRBV7-4 and TRBJ2-3, with 10 bases fitting TRBD2. Germline values: CDR1 SGHVT, CDR2 SQSDAQ. The CDR3 sequence is 16 residues long. The CDR3 coding sequence is TGTGCCAGCAGCTTAGATCTAGCGGGAGAGGCCGATACGCAGTGTTTT. Protein sequence: CASSLDLAGEADTQCF. Variable domain in full (rest from reference TRBV7-4 and TRBJ2-3): GAGVSQSPRYKVAKRGRDVALRCDSISGHVTLYWYRQTLGQGSEVLTYSQSDAQRDKSGRPSGRFSAERPERSVSTLKIQRTEQGDSAVYLCASSLDLAGEADTQCFGPGTRLTVL.

This clonotype was found a few times. The chain carries TRBV7-2 and TRBJ2-3, with D possibly matching TRBD2 (6 bases). The CDR3 runs to 16 residues. From germline, CDR1 is SGHTA and CDR2 FQGNSA. Trimming removed 6 bases at V and 6 bases at J, with 22 bases between. CDR3 DNA: TGTGCCAGCAGATTGACTAGTGGAGTACTGGTGGATACGCAGTATTTT. Amino acids: CASRLTSGVLVDTQYF.